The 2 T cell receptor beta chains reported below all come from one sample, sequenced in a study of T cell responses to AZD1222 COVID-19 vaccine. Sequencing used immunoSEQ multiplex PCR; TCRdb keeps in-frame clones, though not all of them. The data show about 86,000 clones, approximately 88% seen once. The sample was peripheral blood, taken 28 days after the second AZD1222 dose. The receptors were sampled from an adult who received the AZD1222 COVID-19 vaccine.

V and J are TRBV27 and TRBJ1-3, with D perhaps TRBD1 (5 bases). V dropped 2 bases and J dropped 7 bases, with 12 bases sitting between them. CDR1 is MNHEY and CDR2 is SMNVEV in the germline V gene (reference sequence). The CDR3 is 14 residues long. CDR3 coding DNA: TGTGCCAGCAGTTTAGAGGCACGGGGGAACACCATATATTTT. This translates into CASSLEARGNTIYF.

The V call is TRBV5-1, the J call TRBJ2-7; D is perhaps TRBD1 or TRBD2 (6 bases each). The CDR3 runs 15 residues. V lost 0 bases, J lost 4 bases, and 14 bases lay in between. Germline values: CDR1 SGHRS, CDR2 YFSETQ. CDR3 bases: TGCGCCAGCAGCTTGGCGGGGGCGCGAAGTTACGAGCAGTACTTC. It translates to CASSLAGARSYEQYF.